These T cell receptor beta chains were read from a single sample in a study of blood T cell repertoires in COVID-19. Sequencing used immunoSEQ multiplex PCR; TCRdb keeps in-frame clones, though not all of them. The sample holds approximately 90,000 clones; about 85% are singletons and the top ten take about 4%. Specimen: peripheral blood. These receptor sequences come from a man aged 55 to 69 with acute or convalescent COVID-19. The CDR3 runs from the conserved cysteine through the conserved F or W. A D gene is named only where the DNA matches it firmly. Some rows mark clone size as missing; the rest say once, few, many or name a class of expanded clone.

TRBJ1-2,TRBV5-1,.,.,CASKFDQGYGYTF,TGCGCCAGCAAGTTTGACCAGGGCTATGGCTACACCTTC
TRBJ1-1,TRBV14,TRBD1,once,CASSNRGNTEAFF,TGTGCCAGCAGTAACAGGGGAAACACTGAAGCTTTCTTT
TRBJ1-2,TRBV7-8,.,.,CASSRTTDYGYTF,TGTGCCAGCAGCCGAACGACAGACTATGGCTACACCTTC
TRBJ2-3,TRBV18,.,.,CASSPGDSFADTQYF,TGTGCCAGCTCCCCGGGGGACAGTTTCGCAGATACGCAGTATTTT
TRBJ2-5,TRBV14,TRBD2,.,CASSQASGSETQYF,TGTGCCAGCAGCCAAGCTAGCGGGAGTGAGACCCAGTACTTC
TRBJ1-2,TRBV18,.,.,CASSPLREEGYTF,TGTGCCAGCTCACCGCTCAGGGAGGAGGGCTACACCTTC
TRBJ2-3,TRBV5-1,TRBD2,.,CASSTSGVTGTDTQYF,TGCGCCAGCAGCACTAGCGGGGTCACGGGCACAGATACGCAGTATTTT
TRBJ1-4,TRBV4-3,.,.,CASSQDARVNEKLFF,TGCGCCAGCAGCCAAGATGCCAGGGTCAATGAAAAACTGTTTTTT
TRBJ2-1,TRBV6-2/TRBV6-3,.,.,CASSRPGVYNEQFF,TGTGCCAGCAGTCGCCCCGGAGTTTACAATGAGCAGTTCTTC
TRBJ1-1,TRBV18,.,once,CASSPLGAVNTEAFF,TGTGCCAGCTCACCGCTTGGGGCGGTGAACACTGAAGCTTTCTTT
TRBJ2-7,TRBV4-3,TRBD2,.,CASSQDLPRLAGDSSYEQYF,TGCGCCAGCAGCCAAGATCTCCCCCGACTAGCGGGGGATAGCTCCTACGAGCAGTACTTC
TRBJ1-3,TRBV12-1,.,.,CASSLHLPYGTGGNTIYF,TGTGCCAGCAGCTTACACCTGCCATATGGGACAGGTGGAAACACCATATATTTT
TRBJ2-1,TRBV13,.,.,CASSLDPGIRVPSSYNEQFF,TGTGCCAGCAGCTTAGACCCCGGGATAAGAGTGCCCAGCTCCTACAATGAGCAGTTCTTC
TRBJ1-2,TRBV7-2,TRBD1,.,CASSLGTGGAGYTF,TGTGCCAGCAGCTTAGGGACAGGGGGCGCGGGCTACACCTTC
TRBJ2-3,TRBV4-2,TRBD2,.,CASSQGLAGGPGTDTQYF,TGTGCCAGCAGCCAGGGACTAGCGGGGGGGCCCGGCACAGATACGCAGTATTTT
TRBJ1-1,TRBV6-6,TRBD1,few,CASSYRGQVGTFF,TGTGCCAGCAGTTACCGAGGACAGGTTGGTACTTTCTTT
TRBJ2-7,TRBV30,TRBD2,once,CAWEGLAGAMGSYEQYF,TGTGCCTGGGAAGGACTAGCGGGAGCAATGGGGAGCTACGAGCAGTACTTC
TRBJ1-1,TRBV6-5,.,few,CASSYDRNTEAFF,TGTGCCAGCAGTTACGACAGGAACACTGAAGCTTTCTTT
TRBJ2-2,TRBV5-1,.,.,CASSLSPGLTGELFF,TGCGCCAGCAGCTTATCACCGGGATTGACCGGGGAGCTGTTTTTT
TRBJ2-2,TRBV3-1/TRBV3-2,TRBD1,.,CASSHRTGFGTGELFF,TGTGCCAGCAGCCACCGGACAGGGTTCGGCACCGGGGAGCTGTTTTTT
TRBJ1-1,TRBV6-1,.,.,CASSEGMRWMNTEAFF,TGTGCCAGCAGTGAAGGGATGAGGTGGATGAACACTGAAGCTTTCTTT
TRBJ2-1,TRBV5-8,TRBD1,.,CASSLARQGPPVYNEQFF,TGTGCCAGCAGCTTGGCTCGACAGGGGCCGCCGGTATACAATGAGCAGTTCTTC
TRBJ2-1,TRBV7-2,TRBD2,few,CASAGTRSNEQFF,TGTGCCAGTGCCGGGACTAGATCCAATGAGCAGTTCTTC
TRBJ2-7,TRBV7-9,TRBD1,.,CASSPRDRGKHEQYF,TGTGCCAGCAGCCCTAGGGACAGGGGGAAACACGAGCAGTACTTC
TRBJ2-1,TRBV5-1,TRBD2,.,CASSRGLAGDLYNEQFF,TGCGCCAGCAGCCGGGGATTAGCGGGAGACCTCTACAATGAGCAGTTCTTC
TRBJ2-5,TRBV5-6,TRBD2,.,CASSFRLAGGWGETQYF,TGTGCCAGCAGCTTCAGACTAGCGGGAGGTTGGGGGGAGACCCAGTACTTC
TRBJ2-7,TRBV6-2/TRBV6-3,.,.,CASSHRAGRSYEQYF,TGTGCCAGCAGTCACAGGGCAGGAAGGTCCTACGAGCAGTACTTC
TRBJ1-6,TRBV4-3,TRBD1,once,CASSQGDRNSPLHF,TGCGCCAGCAGCCAAGGGGACAGAAATTCACCCCTCCACTTT
TRBJ1-2,TRBV7-9,.,.,CASSSFRTTETAYGYTF,TGTGCCAGCAGCTCATTCCGAACCACAGAGACCGCCTATGGCTACACCTTC